This T cell receptor beta chain was profiled in a study of response to subunit inactivated influenza vaccine. Broader study findings: New T cells are recruited in small numbers by each seasonal influenza vaccination, according to the authors' suggestion.

TCRdb used MiXCR to reprocess the RT-PCR reads, holding one entry per CDR3 protein. The sample carries fewer than 750,000 distinct CDR3 sequences, around 13% recorded once. This clonotype has more than one count but fewer than ten. Its target is unknown. Trimming pared 0 bases from V and 2 bases from J, leaving 10 bases between. CDR1 DFQATT and CDR2 SNEGSKA come from the germline V gene (reference sequence). This CDR3 has 14 amino acids. This chain joins TRBV20-1 and TRBJ2-5; a possible D gene is TRBD2 (5 bases). The input for sequencing was PBMCs from blood, taken less than 13 days after vaccination. This TCR derives from a man aged 45 to 65 who received an inactivated influenza vaccine. CDR3 DNA: TGCAGTGCTAGAGATAGCGCGGCACAAGAGACCCAGTACTTC. Translated, it gives CSARDSAAQETQYF.